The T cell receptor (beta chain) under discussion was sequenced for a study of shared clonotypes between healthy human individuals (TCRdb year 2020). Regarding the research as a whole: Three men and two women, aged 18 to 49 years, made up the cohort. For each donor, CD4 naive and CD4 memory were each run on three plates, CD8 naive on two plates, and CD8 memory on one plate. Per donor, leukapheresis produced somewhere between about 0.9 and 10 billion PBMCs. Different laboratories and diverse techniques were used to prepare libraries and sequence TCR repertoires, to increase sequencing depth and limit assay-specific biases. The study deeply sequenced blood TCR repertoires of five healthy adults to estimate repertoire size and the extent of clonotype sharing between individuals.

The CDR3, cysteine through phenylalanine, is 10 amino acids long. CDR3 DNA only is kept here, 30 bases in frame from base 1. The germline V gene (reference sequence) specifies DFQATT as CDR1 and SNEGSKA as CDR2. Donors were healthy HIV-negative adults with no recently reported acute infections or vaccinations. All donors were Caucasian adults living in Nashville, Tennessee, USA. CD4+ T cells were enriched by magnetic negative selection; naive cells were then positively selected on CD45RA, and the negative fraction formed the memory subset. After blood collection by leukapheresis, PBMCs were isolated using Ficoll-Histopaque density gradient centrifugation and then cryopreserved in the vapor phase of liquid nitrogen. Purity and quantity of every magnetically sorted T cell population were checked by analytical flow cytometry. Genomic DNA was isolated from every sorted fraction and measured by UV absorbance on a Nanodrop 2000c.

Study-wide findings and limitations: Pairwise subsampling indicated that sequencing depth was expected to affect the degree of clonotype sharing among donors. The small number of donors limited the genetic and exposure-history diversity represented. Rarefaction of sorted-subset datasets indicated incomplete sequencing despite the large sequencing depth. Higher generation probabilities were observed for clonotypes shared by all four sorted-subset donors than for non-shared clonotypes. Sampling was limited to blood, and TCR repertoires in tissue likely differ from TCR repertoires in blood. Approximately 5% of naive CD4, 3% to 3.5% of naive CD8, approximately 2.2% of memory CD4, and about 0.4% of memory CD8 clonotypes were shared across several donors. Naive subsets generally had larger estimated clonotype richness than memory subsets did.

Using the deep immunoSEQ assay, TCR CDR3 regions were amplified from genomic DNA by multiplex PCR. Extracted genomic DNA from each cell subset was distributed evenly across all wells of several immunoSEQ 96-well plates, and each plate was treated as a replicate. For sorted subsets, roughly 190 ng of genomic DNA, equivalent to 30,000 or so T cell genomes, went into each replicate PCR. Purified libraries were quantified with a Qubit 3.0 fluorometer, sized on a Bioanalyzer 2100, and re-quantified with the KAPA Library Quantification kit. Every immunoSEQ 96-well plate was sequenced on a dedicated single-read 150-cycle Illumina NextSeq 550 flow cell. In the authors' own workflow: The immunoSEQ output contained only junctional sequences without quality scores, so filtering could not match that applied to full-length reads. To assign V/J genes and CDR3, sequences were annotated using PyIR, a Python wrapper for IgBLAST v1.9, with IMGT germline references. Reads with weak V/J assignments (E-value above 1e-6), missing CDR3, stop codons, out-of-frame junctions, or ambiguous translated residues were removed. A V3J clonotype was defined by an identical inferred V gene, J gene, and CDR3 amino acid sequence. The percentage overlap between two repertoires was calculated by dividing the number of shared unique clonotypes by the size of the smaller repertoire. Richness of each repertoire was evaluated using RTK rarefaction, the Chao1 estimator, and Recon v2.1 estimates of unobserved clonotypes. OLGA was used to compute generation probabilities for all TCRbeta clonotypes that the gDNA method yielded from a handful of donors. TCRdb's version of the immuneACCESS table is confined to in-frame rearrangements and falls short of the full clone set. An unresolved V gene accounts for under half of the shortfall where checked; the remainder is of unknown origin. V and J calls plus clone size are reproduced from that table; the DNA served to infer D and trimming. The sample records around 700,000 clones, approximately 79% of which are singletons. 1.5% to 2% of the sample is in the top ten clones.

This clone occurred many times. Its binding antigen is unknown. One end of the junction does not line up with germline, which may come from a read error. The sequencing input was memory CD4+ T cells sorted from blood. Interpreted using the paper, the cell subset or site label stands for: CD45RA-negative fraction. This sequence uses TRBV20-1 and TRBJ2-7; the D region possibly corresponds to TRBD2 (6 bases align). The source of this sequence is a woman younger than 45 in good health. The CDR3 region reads CSARDRRDIF. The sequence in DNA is TGCAGTGCTAGAGACAGGAGGGATATCTTC.